Below, 14 T cell receptor beta chains from the same sample are listed, as sequenced in a study of blood T cell repertoires in COVID-19. TCRdb's copy holds only in-frame clones and misses some; the assay was immunoSEQ multiplex PCR. Seen here are 150,000 to 180,000 clones, around 79% observed once, and the top ten hold roughly 1.8%. Sequenced input: peripheral blood. These receptor sequences come from a man aged 80 or over with acute or convalescent COVID-19.

The chain combines TRBV29-1 with TRBJ1-4; D is undetermined. V was shortened by 2 bases and J by 8 bases, with 6 bases between the two germline ends. CDR1 and CDR2 from the germline V gene are SQVTM and ANQGSEA. This CDR3 contains 11 residues. The CDR3 spells CSVEIQEKLFF. The CDR3 nucleotides read TGCAGCGTTGAAATCCAGGAAAAACTGTTTTTT.

This chain links TRBV5-5 with TRBJ1-5; D unclear. CDR3 size: 15 residues. CDR1 and CDR2 from the germline V gene are SGHKS and YYEKEE (reference sequence). The V and J ends lost 5 bases and 2 bases respectively, with 14 bases between them. CDR3 in amino acids: CASSTSPGRNQPQHF. CDR3 DNA: TGTGCCAGCAGTACTTCCCCGGGTCGCAATCAGCCCCAGCATTTT.

The DNA of the CDR3 is TGTGCCAGCTCACCCGGGACATCGAGCACTGAAGCTTTCTTT. Translating it yields CASSPGTSSTEAFF. This sequence joins TRBV18 and TRBJ1-1; perhaps TRBD1 as D (6 bases). Germline V gives CDR1 KGHSH, CDR2 LQKENI. Between the trimmed V and J ends, which lost 3 bases and 4 bases, there was a span of 12 bases. The CDR3 has 14 amino acids.

The rearrangement uses TRBV11-2 and TRBJ2-2; D is undetermined. From germline, CDR1 is SGHAT and CDR2 FQNNGV. The CDR3 is made up of 13 amino acids. V was cut by 4 bases and J by 7 bases, with 10 bases left in between. CDR3 bases: TGTGCCAGCAGCTCCCAGAGGCGCGGGGAGCTGTTTTTT. It yields the protein CASSSQRRGELFF.

This clone was counted a few times. This chain uses TRBV18 with TRBJ2-4; 9 nucleotides agree with TRBD1. The CDR3 consists of 13 residues. Germline V gives CDR1 KGHSH, CDR2 LQKENI. J gave up 6 bases and V 8 bases, and 5 bases lay outside the gene matches. CDR3 amino acids: CASGQGPGNIQYF. The DNA for the CDR3 is TGTGCCAGCGGACAGGGGCCTGGAAACATTCAGTACTTC.

The chain recombines TRBV19 with TRBJ1-1, with D possibly TRBD1 on 6 matching bases. The germline V gene has CDR1 LNHDA and CDR2 SQIVND (reference sequence). The V end lost 6 bases, the J end lost 1 base, and 9 bases lay between the germline ends. This CDR3 is 13 amino acids long. CDR3 DNA sequence: TGTGCCAGTAGCGACAGGAGGAACACTGAAGCTTTCTTT. Encoded protein: CASSDRRNTEAFF.

This CDR3 reads CASSISSGGRREIRSGANVLTF. The CDR3 nucleotides read TGTGCCAGTAGTATCTCTAGCGGGGGCCGGAGGGAGATCCGCTCTGGGGCCAACGTCCTGACTTTC. The V gene is TRBV19, the J gene TRBJ2-6; the match to TRBD2 covers 10 bases. The ends lost 3 bases at V and 0 bases at J; junction bases unmatched: 17. This CDR3 region has 22 residues. Germline values: CDR1 LNHDA, CDR2 SQIVND (reference sequence).

This sequence joins TRBV4-3 and TRBJ2-3; 9 bases line up with TRBD2. With V trimmed by 0 bases and J by 6 bases, 13 bases remained unmatched. The CDR3 extends over 18 amino acids. CDR1 is LGHNA, CDR2 YSLEER, per germline. The CDR3 DNA follows: TGCGCCAGCAGCCAAGATCCGGGTGGCGGGGGGGCAGGGGATACGCAGTATTTT. This encodes CASSQDPGGGGAGDTQYF.

The genes are TRBV7-6 and TRBJ1-3; D gene unclear. The CDR3 has 16 residues. Trimming cost V 1 base and J 0 bases, with 10 bases left between them. Germline-derived CDR1 and CDR2 are SGHVS and FNYEAQ. The CDR3 bases are TGTGCCAGCAGCTTAGTGTCAGGCTCCTCTGGAAACACCATATATTTT. It translates to CASSLVSGSSGNTIYF.

V usage is TRBV19 and J usage is TRBJ2-2, with a weak D call TRBD1 (5 bases). The V and J ends lost 6 bases and 3 bases respectively, with 11 bases between them. The CDR3 is made up of 14 amino acids. CDR1 and CDR2 from the germline V gene are LNHDA and SQIVND (reference sequence). The CDR3 sequence is CASRSQGYTGELFF. The CDR3 nucleotides are TGTGCCAGTAGAAGCCAGGGTTACACCGGGGAGCTGTTTTTT.

This clone was counted a few times. The rearrangement links TRBV6-5 to TRBJ1-2, with a weak D call TRBD1 (6 bases). Trimming removed 0 bases from V and 8 bases from J, with 10 bases in between. The CDR3 totals 13 residues. Germline values: CDR1 MNHEY, CDR2 SVGAGI. Here the CDR3 DNA reads TGTGCCAGCAGTTACTCAGGGGGATACGGCTACACCTTC. The encoded protein is CASSYSGGYGYTF.

The rearrangement uses TRBV2 and TRBJ1-2; TRBD1 is a possible D gene (5 bases). With 0 bases removed from V and 2 bases from J, the gap between germline ends came to 7 bases. There are 14 residues in the CDR3. The germline CDR1 and CDR2 sequences are SNHLY and FYNNEI. The CDR3 DNA is TGTGCCAGCAGTGAAGCTTCAGGGAACTATGGCTACACCTTC. Residues: CASSEASGNYGYTF.

This clone was counted a single time. V and J are TRBV19 and TRBJ1-1; TRBD1 agrees at 9 bases. With V trimmed by 3 bases and J by 1 base, 3 bases remained unmatched. From germline, CDR1 is LNHDA and CDR2 SQIVND (reference sequence). CDR3 length: 15 residues. CDR3 amino acids: CASSMKTGGNTEAFF. CDR3 DNA: TGTGCCAGTAGTATGAAGACAGGGGGGAACACTGAAGCTTTCTTT.

This clone was picked up one time. The chain couples TRBV10-3 to TRBJ2-3; a possible D gene is TRBD1 (6 bases). The V gene lost 4 bases and the J gene lost 2 bases, with 16 bases spanning the gap. This CDR3 is 16 amino acids long. Germline V gives CDR1 ENHRY, CDR2 SYGVKD. The DNA of the CDR3 is TGTGCCATCAGTGGACTGAGACAGGCCCCCACAGATACGCAGTATTTT. This codes for CAISGLRQAPTDTQYF.